This T cell receptor (beta chain) was profiled in a study of blood T cell repertoires in COVID-19. Study-wide background: The United States, Italy and Spain provided the acute and convalescent COVID-19 samples.

The ends lost 6 bases at V and 9 bases at J; junction bases unmatched: 12. The CDR3 extends over 15 amino acids. Germline V gives CDR1 MNHEY, CDR2 SVGEGT. Repertoires were generated with immunoSEQ multiplex PCR, while TCRdb's copy carries only in-frame clones and drops some. The sample includes about 250,000 clones, about 80% of them seen just once. This clone was seen a handful of times. The chain couples TRBV6-2 or TRBV6-3 to TRBJ2-1, with 9 bases fitting TRBD1. The sequencing input was peripheral blood. This TCR was recovered from a man between 45 and 60 years old with active or convalescent COVID-19. In DNA form, the CDR3 reads TGTGCCAGCAGCCGACTCGGGGGACAGGGTGGTGAGCAGTTCTTC. Residues: CASSRLGGQGGEQFF.